One sample yielded the 25 T cell receptor beta chains listed below, sequenced in a study of metastatic and nonmetastatic thyroid tumors. TCRdb re-analyzed the PCR reads using MiXCR. Among approximately 35,000 clones, about a tenth were seen once, and the ten largest hold 16%. Thyroid surgery was performed in patients who had received no treatment beforehand. The sequenced sample was blood. These receptors were taken from a female donor with papillary thyroid cancer or a benign thyroid nodule (not recorded which). Some clones in this sample may be carry-over from other donors' samples.

This clone was observed a few times. V usage is TRBV2 and J usage is TRBJ1-1; D remains unclear. Germline V CDR1 and CDR2: SNHLY, FYNNEI. Trimming took off 1 base at V and 1 base at J, with 7 bases between the two ends. This CDR3 has 14 amino acids. CDR3 in DNA: TGTGCCAGCAGTGAAGATTACGAGAACACTGAAGCTTTCTTT. This codes for CASSEDYENTEAFF.

There are many counts of this clone. The V gene is TRBV3-1, the J gene TRBJ2-5; 8 positions agree with TRBD1. In germline, CDR1 is LGHDT, CDR2 YNNKEL (reference sequence). After removal of 3 bases from V and 8 bases from J, the junction contained 2 bases not matched to a gene. The CDR3 extends over 12 amino acids. The CDR3 region is CASSHQGATQYF. The CDR3 DNA sequence: TGTGCCAGCAGCCACCAGGGGGCCACCCAGTACTTC.

This clone was seen many times. The V call is TRBV7-2, the J call TRBJ1-5; D unclear. This CDR3 is 12 amino acids long. CDR1 is SGHTA and CDR2 is FQGNSA in the germline V gene. Trimming removed 3 bases from V and 8 bases from J, with 8 bases in between. CDR3 region: CASSFRNEPQHF. Written as DNA, the CDR3 is TGTGCCAGCAGCTTTCGTAATGAGCCCCAGCATTTT.

Points on this clone: A read error may produce the germline difference seen at one junction end. The J gene is TRBJ1-2, the V gene TRBV6-2 or TRBV6-3; TRBD1 agrees at 8 bases. This CDR3 spans 17 amino acids. The germline V gene encodes CDR1 MNHEY and CDR2 SVGEGT. The CDR3 sequence: CASSSSDRESSPLGYTF. Here the CDR3 DNA reads TGTGCCAGTAGTTCCTCGGACAGGGAGAGCTCACCCCTCGGGTACACCTTC.

This clone occurred many times. The V call is TRBV20-1, the J call TRBJ1-4; D is possibly TRBD1 (5 bases). The germline V and J ends were trimmed by 0 bases and 4 bases, with 18 bases remaining between them. Per germline, CDR1 DFQATT and CDR2 SNEGSKA (reference sequence). This CDR3 region has 17 residues. The CDR3 DNA sequence: TGCAGTGCTAGAGATGCCCTATGGGGGGGGAATAATGAAAAACTGTTTTTT. Its protein product is CSARDALWGGNNEKLFF.

In this sample, this clone turned up a few times. At one of its ends the junction is not consistent with the germline gene, which may arise from a read error. The chain combines TRBV6-2 or TRBV6-3 with TRBJ2-7, with 8 bases identical to TRBD1. CDR3 length equals 14 residues. Germline V gene lookup returns CDR1 MNHEY and CDR2 SVGEGT. CDR3 bases: TGTGCCAGCAGTTCCGGGACAGGACTTGTGCCAACGGACTTC. Amino acid sequence: CASSSGTGLVPTDF.

This clone appeared many times. CDR3: CASSSGLAGDYEQYF. The DNA for the CDR3 is TGTGCCAGCAGTTCAGGACTAGCGGGGGACTACGAGCAGTACTTC. The chain carries TRBV12-3 or TRBV12-4 and TRBJ2-7; 13 bases agree with TRBD2. The CDR3 extends over 15 amino acids. The trim removed 4 bases at V and 3 bases at J, leaving 3 bases unmatched.

The genes are TRBV9 and TRBJ2-3; D remains unclear. CDR1 and CDR2 (germline): SGDLS, YYNGEE. The CDR3 covers 15 residues. Trimming pared 0 bases from V and 6 bases from J, leaving 14 bases between. The DNA for the CDR3 is TGTGCCAGCAGCGTAGTTTCTACCGACACGGATACGCAGTATTTT. Residues: CASSVVSTDTDTQYF.

This clone was seen at least ten times. This chain links TRBV7-2 with TRBJ2-7; tentatively, D is TRBD2 (5 bases). V lost 2 bases, J lost 5 bases, and 19 bases lay in between. Per the germline V gene, CDR1 is SGHTA and CDR2 is FQGNSA. The CDR3 has 16 residues. The CDR3: CASSLPGFSSWDEQYF. CDR3 sequence (DNA): TGTGCCAGCAGCTTACCTGGTTTTTCTAGCTGGGACGAGCAGTACTTC.

There are a few counts of this clone. One end of the junction fails to match germline, which may point to a read error. The V call is TRBV15, the J call TRBJ1-5; D unresolved. This CDR3 comprises 14 residues. Germline V lookup: CDR1 LNHNV, CDR2 YYDKDF (reference sequence). The CDR3 DNA follows: TGTGCCACCAGAAGGTCGGCCAGCAATCAGCCCCAGAATTTT. Translation gives CATRRSASNQPQNF.

This clone was seen many times. The chain links TRBV10-2 to TRBJ1-2; TRBD1 aligns across 8 bases. Germline trimming cut 6 bases from V and 1 base from J; bases unmatched to any gene: 10. The germline gives CDR1 WSHSY, CDR2 SAAADI. This CDR3 contains 16 residues. The CDR3 DNA reads as TGCGCCAGCAGCCCTATCGGACAGGGCTTTAACTATGGCTACACCTTC. It codes for CASSPIGQGFNYGYTF.

This clone was observed at least ten times. The chain is built from TRBV11-3 and TRBJ2-2; tentatively, D is TRBD1 (6 bases). The CDR3 has 15 residues. The germline V gene has CDR1 SGHNT and CDR2 YENEEA. The V end lost 3 bases, the J end lost 2 bases, and 10 bases lay between the germline ends. The CDR3: CASSFDRINTGELFF. The CDR3 DNA reads as TGTGCCAGCAGCTTCGACAGGATAAACACCGGGGAGCTGTTTTTT.

This clone was recorded at least ten times. J is TRBJ2-1 and V is TRBV15; 10 nucleotides align to TRBD2. V was clipped by 3 bases and J by 7 bases; unmatched bases: 6. This CDR3 is 15 amino acids long. The germline V gene has CDR1 LNHNV and CDR2 YYDKDF (reference sequence). Written as DNA, the CDR3 is TGTGCCACCAGCAGCCTCGGACTAGCGGAGAATGAGCAGTTCTTC. Its translation is CATSSLGLAENEQFF.

The table lists this clone with many counts. The chain couples TRBV20-1 to TRBJ2-1, with 7 nucleotides matching TRBD2. V was pared by 5 bases and J by 7 bases, with 20 bases of the junction left unmatched. The germline gives CDR1 DFQATT, CDR2 SNEGSKA (reference sequence). There are 17 residues in the CDR3. CDR3 DNA: TGCAGTGCTGAATCTAGGGGAGGGAGCGTCTACAGGAATGAGCAGTTCTTC. This gives the protein CSAESRGGSVYRNEQFF.

The chain joins TRBV5-1 to TRBJ2-7; D might be TRBD1 (9 bases). Germline assignment: CDR1 SGHRS and CDR2 YFSETQ. The CDR3 covers 16 residues. V lost 5 bases and J 4 bases, leaving 22 bases between the germline ends. The CDR3 region has the DNA TGCGCCAGCAGTGTAGCGGGACAGGGCTACAGGTACGAGCAGTACTTC. This translates into CASSVAGQGYRYEQYF.

Details on this clone: Other nucleotide sequences in the sample specify the same CDR3. V gene TRBV24-1 combines with J gene TRBJ2-5; TRBD2 matches at 8 bases. The CDR3 has 17 residues. J gave up 0 bases and V 7 bases, and 12 bases lay outside the gene matches. Germline V gives CDR1 KGHDR, CDR2 SFDVKD. The DNA of the CDR3 is TGTGCCACCAGCGACCGAAAGCGGGGGACCTACCAAGAGACCCAGTACTTC. Its protein product is CATSDRKRGTYQETQYF.

This clone was seen repeatedly, ten times or more. The V gene is TRBV9, the J gene TRBJ1-6; 7 positions agree with TRBD1. This CDR3 region has 16 residues. Germline loops: CDR1 SGDLS, CDR2 YYNGEE. J was trimmed by 7 bases and V by 0 bases; bases with no gene match: 7. The CDR3 DNA is TGTGCCAGCAGCGTAGGGGACAGACCCCGAAATTCACCCCTCCACTTT. Translated: CASSVGDRPRNSPLHF. The full variable domain, completed using reference TRBV9 and TRBJ1-6, is DSGVTQTPKHLITATGQRVTLRCSPRSGDLSVYWYQQSLDQGLQFLIQYYNGEERAKGNILERFSAQQFPDLHSELNLSSLELGDSALYFCASSVGDRPRNSPLHFGNGTRLTVT.

This clone was recorded many times. The gene calls are TRBV9 and TRBJ1-1, with TRBD1 as a possible D gene (5 bases). The V gene lost 2 bases and the J gene lost 8 bases, with 13 bases spanning the gap. The CDR3 runs to 13 residues. CDR1 and CDR2 (germline): SGDLS, YYNGEE. The CDR3 DNA sequence: TGTGCCAGCAGCGTTTCCCCTACAGGAGAAGCTTTCTTT. It codes for CASSVSPTGEAFF.

By share, this clone counts as medium-sized. CDR3 coding DNA: TGTGCCAGCAAGGACGGTATCTACGAGCAGTACTTC. It translates to CASKDGIYEQYF. The chain joins TRBV28 to TRBJ2-7; the D is unclear. The CDR3 contains 12 residues. Trimming removed 7 bases at V and 3 bases at J, with 10 bases between. The V gene's germline CDR1 is MDHEN and CDR2 SYDVKM.

This clone was recorded at least ten times. The chain has TRBV24-1 and TRBJ2-5; 8 bases match TRBD2. From germline, CDR1 is KGHDR and CDR2 SFDVKD. Trimming took 4 bases from V and 5 from J; bases not matched to a gene: 8. The CDR3 extends over 15 amino acids. CDR3 sequence (DNA): TGTGCCACCAGTGACTCGGGGGGGGCTGGGGAGACCCAGTACTTC. It translates to CATSDSGGAGETQYF.

This clone appeared a few times. The chain combines TRBV6-1 with TRBJ2-2, with 7 bases lining up with TRBD2. The CDR3 contains 13 residues. With 11 bases clipped from V and 3 bases from J, the junction kept 6 bases outside the gene matches. CDR1 and CDR2 (germline): MNHNS, SASEGT. The CDR3 DNA reads as TGTGCCTGCCGCCGGGGGGACACCGGGGAGCTGTTTTTT. Translating gives CACRRGDTGELFF.

The V call is TRBV11-3, the J call TRBJ1-3; no clear D. This CDR3 is 15 amino acids long. V was clipped by 2 bases and J by 4 bases, with 12 bases between them. Germline CDR1 and CDR2: SGHNT and YENEEA. The CDR3 bases are TGTGCCAGCAGCTTAACAGCTGGTTTGGGAAACACCATATATTTT. It yields the protein CASSLTAGLGNTIYF.

This clone was picked up many times. Other DNA sequences in this sample translate to the same CDR3. This chain uses TRBV18 with TRBJ1-1; 8 positions agree with TRBD1. J lost 2 bases, V lost 3 bases, and 8 bases had no gene match. Looked up from germline, CDR1 is KGHSH and CDR2 is LQKENI. The CDR3 has 16 residues. The CDR3, as DNA: TGTGCCAGCTCACCCTACGGGACAGGATTTAACACTGAAGCTTTCTTT. This sequence encodes CASSPYGTGFNTEAFF.

This clone was picked up many times. The rearrangement uses TRBV20-1 and TRBJ1-4, with a weak D call TRBD1 (5 bases). CDR1 DFQATT and CDR2 SNEGSKA come from the germline V gene (reference sequence). V lost 4 bases, J lost 4 bases, and 10 bases lay in between. This CDR3 region has 13 residues. The DNA for the CDR3 is TGCAGTGCTACAGCCCAGGGTAATGAAAAACTGTTTTTT. Amino acid sequence: CSATAQGNEKLFF.

The sample holds a few counts of this clone. This chain connects TRBV28 to TRBJ2-7, with a possible D match to TRBD1 (5 bases). CDR3 length: 12 amino acids. CDR1 and CDR2 from the germline V gene are MDHEN and SYDVKM. The V gene lost 5 bases and the J gene lost 8 bases, with 13 bases spanning the gap. The DNA of the CDR3 is TGTGCCAGCAGTACAGACAGTTACCAGCAGTACTTC. Its protein is CASSTDSYQQYF.